The TCR beta chain under discussion was sequenced for a study of control samples from healthy donors and cancer patients. Sequencing was performed with immunoSEQ multiplex PCR; in TCRdb, only in-frame clones are kept and a portion is missing. The sample shows about 150,000 clones, 93% of them seen only once. Per germline, CDR1 SEHNR and CDR2 FQNEAQ (reference sequence). This CDR3 is 14 amino acids long. Between the trimmed V and J ends, which lost 5 bases and 1 base, there was a span of 11 bases. The sequence came from a man younger than 35 in good health. V gene TRBV7-9 combines with J gene TRBJ1-2; possibly TRBD1 for D (5 bases). Sequencing was carried out using blood. The CDR3 protein is CASSAPTVNYGYTF. In nucleotides, the CDR3 is TGTGCCAGCAGCGCACCGACAGTTAACTATGGCTACACCTTC.